This T cell receptor beta chain was profiled in a study of identical twins (dated by TCRdb to about 2016). With regard to the full study: To test whether fetal clonotypes persist, this study deep-sequenced TCR alpha and beta repertoires from monozygotic twins, from unrelated adults of various ages, and from cord blood. To rule out contamination, replicate twin experiments were performed at different times with different library preparation protocols.

Library construction relied on 5' RACE. The data were produced on an Illumina HiSeq 2000. A universal primer binding site was added through template switching, and the final cDNA carried a unique molecular identifier so that TCR cDNA molecules could be counted accurately. Specific primers in the conserved constant-segment region were used to synthesize first-strand cDNA for TCR alpha and beta chains. To control for contamination, each cDNA library was double barcoded with a SMART-Mk sample barcode plus Illumina barcodes. Two successive PCR steps introduced TruSeq adapter sequences along with Illumina sample barcodes. The TCR alpha and beta cDNA libraries were sequenced on the Illumina HiSeq platform using custom primers. Per the original workflow: MiGEC was used to process raw reads and extract unique molecular identifiers, and MiXCR was used to find CDR3 positions. Recombination models were inferred per individual with the repgenHMM and IGoR tools using an EM algorithm. Shared clonotype analysis was performed with the tcR package in R, normalizing sharing by the product of cloneset sizes. To study raw recombination without the effects of thymic and clonal selection, out-of-frame nonproductive sequences were analyzed. In-frame beta chains were kept once TCRdb had trimmed the public reads at Q25 with fastp and called clones with MiXCR. Rows matching on CDR3 protein sequence are summarized as one entry with the most common DNA and genes. These V and J calls derive from TCRdb rather than the authors' analysis. Present in this sample are around 290,000 distinct CDR3 sequences, roughly 10% of which were seen just once. The ten largest clones add up to 6% to 8.5% of the sample.

Every donor in the study was a healthy Caucasian. The twin cohort consisted of three pairs of female monozygotic twins, all aged roughly 18 to 29 years. CD4+ and CD8+ T cell populations were isolated with positive isolation kits from Invitrogen. Counted from cysteine to phenylalanine, this CDR3 has 13 amino acids. The only DNA kept is the CDR3, 39 bases in frame from the first base. V and J lose 1 base and 8 bases, and a span of 11 bases separates them. The germline V gene encodes CDR1 SGHVS and CDR2 FNYEAQ. Concerning this clonotype: Its cognate antigen has yet to be identified. It has no much larger one-base neighbor in the sample; base qualities were not kept.

Broad study findings and their caveats: Fewer insertions were carried by abundant cord blood beta clonotypes, a similar but weaker trend appeared in young adult naive repertoires, and no such trend appeared in memory repertoires. Compared with coincidental sharing between unrelated individuals, an excess of low generation-probability sequences was observed among out-of-frame TCR alpha sequences shared between twins. The excess sharing between twins in beta out-of-frame sequences was weaker because fewer shared sequences reduced the signal-to-noise ratio. Conclusions relied on cross-sectional statistical analysis, since the same donors could not be followed over many years. Invariant T cells such as MAIT and iNKT could partly confound zero-insertion analyses, although diverse VJ usage argued against such confounding for most clonotypes. Recombination models systematically underestimated out-of-frame TCR alpha sharing in monozygotic twins but agreed with sharing between unrelated individuals.

These data are also associated with another study on yellow fever vaccine responses in identical twins. The second paper states: The authors reported that the T cell response to vaccination in identical twins appeared partly convergent and partly personalized. In identical twins, the study followed T cell clones that responded to the vaccine with precision.

The receptor's source is a woman aged 18 to 35 in good health. Material for sequencing was CD8+ T cells sorted from blood. The rearranged segments are TRBV7-6 and TRBJ1-2, with the D gene uncertain. The CDR3 corresponds to CASSLEPRGGYTF. The nucleotide sequence reads TGTGCCAGCAGCTTAGAACCGCGGGGAGGCTACACCTTC.